Following are 20 T cell receptor beta chains from one sample sequenced in a study of lymphopenia after photon versus proton radiotherapy. Generated by immunoSEQ multiplex PCR, the TCRdb table keeps only in-frame clones and is missing some. The table has roughly 49,000 clones, more than 85% seen once. The sample was peripheral blood, taken from a patient treated with photon-based radiotherapy. The receptors were sampled from a woman between 40 and 50 years old with cholangiocarcinoma.

The chain has TRBV27 and TRBJ2-3; 7 nucleotides line up with TRBD2. In germline, CDR1 is MNHEY, CDR2 SMNVEV (reference sequence). The CDR3 runs to 16 residues. V trimming: 5 bases; J trimming: 0 bases; junction bases outside the gene matches: 8. CDR3 in amino acids: CASSPLAASSTDTQYF. CDR3 DNA sequence: TGTGCCAGCAGTCCTCTAGCGGCCTCTAGCACAGATACGCAGTATTTT.

The rearrangement uses TRBV5-8 and TRBJ1-1, with 11 bases that match TRBD1. Germline trimming cut 4 bases from V and 0 bases from J; bases unmatched to any gene: 5. Germline lookup yields CDR1 SGHTS and CDR2 YDEGEE. The CDR3 runs to 16 residues. The CDR3 here is CASSKGQGEVNTEAFF. As DNA, the CDR3 is TGTGCCAGCAGCAAGGGACAGGGGGAGGTGAACACTGAAGCTTTCTTT.

The chain links TRBV27 to TRBJ2-2; D gene ambiguous. The CDR3 has 16 amino acids. CDR1 and CDR2 from the germline V gene are MNHEY and SMNVEV (reference sequence). Trimming shortened V by 3 bases and J by 3 bases, and 14 bases separated the two germline ends. CDR3 sequence: CASSFLETEYTGELFF. The CDR3 DNA reads as TGTGCCAGCAGTTTTCTCGAGACTGAGTACACCGGGGAGCTGTTTTTT.

The chain links TRBV27 to TRBJ2-7; 8 bases are a match to TRBD1. CDR1 is MNHEY, CDR2 SMNVEV, per germline (reference sequence). CDR3 length: 15 residues. V dropped 2 bases and J dropped 1; count of bases not matched to a gene: 4. In nucleotides, the CDR3 is TGTGCCAGCAGTTTAACCCAGGGGGCATCCTACGAGCAGTACTTC. It encodes CASSLTQGASYEQYF.

This chain uses TRBV5-6 with TRBJ2-1; the D is unclear. Germline V CDR1 and CDR2: SGHDT, YYEEEE. The ends were cut back, 4 bases at V and 4 bases at J, with 18 bases in the middle. The CDR3 length is 16 residues. The DNA for the CDR3 is TGTGCCAGCAGCCAAGCGCGGTCGTTGGGTTACAATGAGCAGTTCTTC. Amino acids: CASSQARSLGYNEQFF.

This clone was recorded a few times. V usage is TRBV30 and J usage is TRBJ1-2; possibly TRBD1 for D (5 bases). Germline V gene lookup returns CDR1 GTSNPN and CDR2 SVGIG (reference sequence). The CDR3 sequence is 15 residues long. V shed 3 bases and J shed 8 bases, with 22 bases lying between them. CDR3 sequence: CAWRVKTTAPTGYTF. In DNA form, the CDR3 reads TGTGCCTGGAGGGTAAAAACGACAGCCCCTACGGGCTACACCTTC.

Here the CDR3 reads CASSLGLANEQFF. The CDR3 DNA is TGTGCCAGCAGCTTAGGGCTAGCGAATGAGCAGTTCTTC. The chain has TRBV11-2 and TRBJ2-1; maybe TRBD2 (6 bases). The CDR3 has 13 amino acids. The V and J ends lost 1 base and 7 bases respectively, with 8 bases between them. The germline CDR1 and CDR2 sequences are SGHAT and FQNNGV.

The gene calls are TRBV19 and TRBJ2-2, with D perhaps matching TRBD1 or TRBD2 (5 bases each). Germline V gene data show CDR1 as LNHDA and CDR2 as SQIVND (reference sequence). V shed 6 bases and J shed 2 bases, with 10 bases lying between them. This CDR3 region has 14 residues. CDR3 region: CASRWDLNTGELFF. CDR3 nucleotide sequence: TGTGCCAGTAGATGGGACCTAAACACCGGGGAGCTGTTTTTT. The full variable domain, with the rest looked up from reference TRBV19 and TRBJ2-2, is DGGITQSPKYLFRKEGQNVTLSCEQNLNHDAMYWYRQDPGQGLRLIYYSQIVNDFQKGDIAEGYSVSREKKESFPLTVTSAQKNPTAFYLCASRWDLNTGELFFGEGSRLTVL.

The chain couples TRBV7-2 to TRBJ1-5; 7 positions match TRBD1. Germline-derived CDR1 and CDR2 are SGHTA and FQGNSA. J lost 7 bases, V lost 2 bases, and 2 bases had no gene match. CDR3 size: 13 residues. The CDR3 nucleotides are TGTGCCAGCAGCTTAAACAGGGGACAGCCCCAGCATTTT. This translates into CASSLNRGQPQHF.

This chain uses TRBV9 with TRBJ2-5; 12 nucleotides match TRBD2. The CDR3 is 16 residues long. Germline trimming cut 3 bases from V and 4 bases from J; bases unmatched to any gene: 7. Germline assignment: CDR1 SGDLS and CDR2 YYNGEE. CDR3 DNA sequence: TGTGCCAGCAGCGCCCCGGGACTAGCGGGTAGAGAGACCCAGTACTTC. Translated: CASSAPGLAGRETQYF.

This chain joins TRBV6-5 and TRBJ1-1, with D possibly TRBD1 on 6 matching bases. This CDR3 is built from 15 residues. V lost 7 bases and J lost 5, with 20 bases in between. CDR1 MNHEY and CDR2 SVGAGI come from the germline V gene. This CDR3 is CASIKDRIEGTEAFF. CDR3 coding DNA: TGTGCCAGCATCAAGGACAGAATTGAGGGAACTGAAGCTTTCTTT.

The gene calls are TRBV30 and TRBJ1-5; D unclear. The CDR3 is 12 residues long. V was clipped by 2 bases and J by 2 bases, with 4 bases between them. CDR1 GTSNPN and CDR2 SVGIG come from the germline V gene (reference sequence). The CDR3 is CAWSRGNQPQHF. CDR3 DNA sequence: TGTGCCTGGAGTAGGGGCAATCAGCCCCAGCATTTT.

CDR3 in DNA: TGTGCCAGCAGCTTAGGTCCCGGCTCTGAAGCTTTCTTT. Residues: CASSLGPGSEAFF. This chain connects TRBV7-9 to TRBJ1-1; D call uncertain. The CDR3 has 13 amino acids. Trimming pared 1 base from V and 6 bases from J, leaving 9 bases between. Germline loops: CDR1 SEHNR, CDR2 FQNEAQ (reference sequence). Supplemented by reference TRBV7-9 and TRBJ1-1, the full variable domain reads DTGVSQNPRHKITKRGQNVTFRCDPISEHNRLYWYRQTLGQGPEFLTYFQNEAQLEKSRLLSDRFSAERPKGSFSTLEIQRTEQGDSAMYLCASSLGPGSEAFFGQGTRLTVV.

The gene calls are TRBV2 and TRBJ1-5; 8 bases are a match to TRBD1. V dropped 5 bases and J dropped 4; count of bases not matched to a gene: 4. This CDR3 is built from 14 residues. Germline V gene data show CDR1 as SNHLY and CDR2 as FYNNEI. CDR3 bases: TGTGCCAGCAGTCAACAGGGGGGTAATCAGCCCCAGCATTTT. Amino acid sequence: CASSQQGGNQPQHF.

This sequence joins TRBV7-6 and TRBJ1-6; 11 nucleotides agree with TRBD1. The CDR3 runs to 17 residues. Trimming at V came to 3 bases and at J to 9 bases, leaving 10 bases not matched to a gene. Germline-derived CDR1 and CDR2 are SGHVS and FNYEAQ. The CDR3 is CASSLAGTGGVGSPLHF. The CDR3 DNA reads TGTGCCAGCAGCTTGGCCGGGACAGGGGGGGTTGGTTCACCCCTCCACTTT. Supplemented by reference TRBV7-6 and TRBJ1-6, the full variable domain reads GAGVSQSPRYKVTKRGQDVALRCDPISGHVSLYWYRQALGQGPEFLTYFNYEAQQDKSGLPNDRFSAERPEGSISTLTIQRTEQRDSAMYRCASSLAGTGGVGSPLHFGNGTRLTVT.

J is TRBJ1-3 and V is TRBV28, with TRBD1 matching 7 bases. The CDR3 consists of 14 residues. Germline V CDR1 and CDR2: MDHEN, SYDVKM. V lost 8 bases to trimming and J lost 0 bases; unmatched junction nucleotides: 4. The CDR3 region has the DNA TGTGCCAGCGGGGACAGTGCCTCTGGAAACACCATATATTTT. Its translation: CASGDSASGNTIYF.

The genes are TRBV27 and TRBJ2-1; the D gene is possibly TRBD2 (6 bases). V lost 7 bases and J 5 bases, leaving 18 bases between the germline ends. Germline loops: CDR1 MNHEY, CDR2 SMNVEV (reference sequence). The CDR3 covers 15 residues. The CDR3 is CASKFGGAENNEQFF. DNA of the CDR3: TGTGCCAGCAAGTTCGGCGGGGCCGAGAACAATGAGCAGTTCTTC.

This chain joins TRBV19 and TRBJ2-7; D possibly corresponds to TRBD2 (6 bases). The CDR3 has 15 amino acids. Trimming took 0 bases from V and 6 from J, leaving 15 bases between them. Per germline, CDR1 LNHDA and CDR2 SQIVND (reference sequence). The CDR3 region has the DNA TGTGCCAGTAGTATAGACGGGAGTCTCGGGCGCGAGCAGTACTTC. This gives the protein CASSIDGSLGREQYF.

This chain joins TRBV29-1 and TRBJ2-4; the D gene could be TRBD1 or TRBD2 (5 bases each). This CDR3 region has 12 residues. V was shortened by 3 bases and J by 7 bases, with 10 bases between the two germline ends. CDR1 SQVTM and CDR2 ANQGSEA come from the germline V gene. CDR3 sequence: CSVESGRNIQYF. In nucleotides, the CDR3 is TGCAGCGTTGAGTCGGGGCGGAACATTCAGTACTTC.

DNA of the CDR3: TGTGCCAGCAGTCCGGGGCATGGAGAGACCCAGTACTTC. Translated: CASSPGHGETQYF. This chain uses TRBV28 with TRBJ2-5; tentatively, D is TRBD1 or TRBD2 (5 bases each). CDR1 MDHEN and CDR2 SYDVKM come from the germline V gene. The CDR3 consists of 13 residues. Trimming took 5 bases from V and 4 from J, leaving 11 bases between them.